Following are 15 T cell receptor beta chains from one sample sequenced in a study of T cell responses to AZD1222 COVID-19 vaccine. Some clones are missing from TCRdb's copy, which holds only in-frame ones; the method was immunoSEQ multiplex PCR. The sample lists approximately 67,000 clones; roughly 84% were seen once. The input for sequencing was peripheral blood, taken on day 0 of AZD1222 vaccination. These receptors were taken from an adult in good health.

The DNA for the CDR3 is TGTGCCAGCAGTTCCCACAGCGGCCCTAACTATGGCTACACCTTC. Translated, it gives CASSSHSGPNYGYTF. J is TRBJ1-2 and V is TRBV6-2 or TRBV6-3, with no clear D. The CDR3 is made up of 15 amino acids. The germline V gene encodes CDR1 MNHEY and CDR2 SVGEGT. Trimming removed 4 bases from V and 0 bases from J, with 12 bases in between.

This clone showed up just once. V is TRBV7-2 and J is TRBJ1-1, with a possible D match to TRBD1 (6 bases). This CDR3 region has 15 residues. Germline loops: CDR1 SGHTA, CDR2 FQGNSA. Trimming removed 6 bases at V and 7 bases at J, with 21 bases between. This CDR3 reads CASSYNVQGIVEAFF. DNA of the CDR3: TGTGCCAGCAGTTACAACGTTCAGGGGATTGTTGAAGCTTTCTTT. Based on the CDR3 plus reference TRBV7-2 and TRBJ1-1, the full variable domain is GAGVSQSPSNKVTEKGKDVELRCDPISGHTALYWYRQSLGQGLEFLIYFQGNSAPDKSGLPSDRFSAERTGGSVSTLTIQRTQQEDSAVYLCASSYNVQGIVEAFFGQGTRLTVV.

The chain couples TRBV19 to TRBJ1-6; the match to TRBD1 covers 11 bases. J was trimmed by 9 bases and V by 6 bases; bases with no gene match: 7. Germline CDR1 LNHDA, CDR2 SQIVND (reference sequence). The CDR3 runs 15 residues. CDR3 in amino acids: CASSARDRGASPLHF. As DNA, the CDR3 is TGTGCCAGTAGCGCCAGGGACAGGGGGGCTTCACCCCTCCACTTT.

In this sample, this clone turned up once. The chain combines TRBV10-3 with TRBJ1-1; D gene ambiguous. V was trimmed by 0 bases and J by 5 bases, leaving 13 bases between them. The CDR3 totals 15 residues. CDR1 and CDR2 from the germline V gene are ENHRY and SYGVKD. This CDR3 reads CAISESSGSGTEAFF. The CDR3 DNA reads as TGTGCCATCAGTGAGTCGTCGGGCAGCGGGACTGAAGCTTTCTTT.

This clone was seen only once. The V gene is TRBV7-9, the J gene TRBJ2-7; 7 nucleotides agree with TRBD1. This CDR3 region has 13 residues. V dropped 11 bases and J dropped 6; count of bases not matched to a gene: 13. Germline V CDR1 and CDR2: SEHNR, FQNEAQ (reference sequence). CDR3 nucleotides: TGTGCCGGTTCCGACAGGGTCCCCGGCGAGCAGTACTTC. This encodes CAGSDRVPGEQYF.

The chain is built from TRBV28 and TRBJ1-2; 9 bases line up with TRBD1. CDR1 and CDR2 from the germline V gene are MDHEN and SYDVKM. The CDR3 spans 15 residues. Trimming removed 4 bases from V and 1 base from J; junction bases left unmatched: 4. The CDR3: CASSSGTGLNYGYTF. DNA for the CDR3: TGTGCCAGCAGTTCCGGGACAGGGCTTAACTATGGCTACACCTTC.

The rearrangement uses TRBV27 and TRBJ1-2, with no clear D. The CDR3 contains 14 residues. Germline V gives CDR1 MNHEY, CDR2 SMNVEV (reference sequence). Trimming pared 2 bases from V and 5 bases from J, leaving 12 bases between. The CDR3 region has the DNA TGTGCCAGCAGTTTAAATCCCATCGCTTATGGCTACACCTTC. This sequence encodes CASSLNPIAYGYTF.

CDR3 DNA sequence: TGTGCCAGCAGAATGTACACAGATACGCAGTATTTT. This sequence encodes CASRMYTDTQYF. The rearrangement joins TRBV11-2 to TRBJ2-3; no definite D call. The CDR3 is 12 residues long. Per germline, CDR1 SGHAT and CDR2 FQNNGV. Trimming shortened V by 6 bases and J by 2 bases, and 6 bases separated the two germline ends.

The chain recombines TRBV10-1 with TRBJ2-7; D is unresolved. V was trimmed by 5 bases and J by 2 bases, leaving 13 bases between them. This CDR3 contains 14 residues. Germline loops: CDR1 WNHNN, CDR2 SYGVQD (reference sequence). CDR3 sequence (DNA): TGCGCCAGCAGTACCGTGGACGTACCCTACGAGCAGTACTTC. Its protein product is CASSTVDVPYEQYF.

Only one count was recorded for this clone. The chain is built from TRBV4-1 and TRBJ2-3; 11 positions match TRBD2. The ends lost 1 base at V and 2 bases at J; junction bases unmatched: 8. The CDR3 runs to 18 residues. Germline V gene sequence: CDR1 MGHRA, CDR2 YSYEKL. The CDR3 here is CASSQVPSGGPTTDTQYF. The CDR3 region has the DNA TGCGCCAGCAGCCAAGTCCCTAGCGGGGGGCCAACCACAGATACGCAGTATTTT.

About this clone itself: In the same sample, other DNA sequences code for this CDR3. CDR3 loop: CASLSSYNSPLHF. The CDR3 nucleotides read TGTGCCAGCTTGAGCTCCTATAATTCACCCCTCCACTTT. J is TRBJ1-6 and V is TRBV28, with unresolved D. V was cut by 8 bases and J by 0 bases, with 5 bases left in between. This CDR3 comprises 13 residues. CDR1 and CDR2 from the germline V gene are MDHEN and SYDVKM. Full variable domain (remainder filled in from reference TRBV28 and TRBJ1-6): DVKVTQSSRYLVKRTGEKVFLECVQDMDHENMFWYRQDPGLGLRLIYFSYDVKMKEKGDIPEGYSVSREKKERFSLILESASTNQTSMYLCASLSSYNSPLHFGNGTRLTVT.

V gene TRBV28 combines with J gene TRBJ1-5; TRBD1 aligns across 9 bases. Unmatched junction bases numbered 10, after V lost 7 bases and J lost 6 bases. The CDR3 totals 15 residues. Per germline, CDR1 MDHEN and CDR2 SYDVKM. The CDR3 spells CASTPDRGRSQPQHF. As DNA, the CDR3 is TGTGCCAGCACCCCGGACAGGGGAAGAAGTCAGCCCCAGCATTTT.

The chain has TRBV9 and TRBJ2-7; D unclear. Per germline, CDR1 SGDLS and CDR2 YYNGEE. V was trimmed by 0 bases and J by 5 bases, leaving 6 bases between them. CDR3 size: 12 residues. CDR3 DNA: TGTGCCAGCAGCGTAGGGCAGGACGAGCAGTACTTC. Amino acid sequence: CASSVGQDEQYF.

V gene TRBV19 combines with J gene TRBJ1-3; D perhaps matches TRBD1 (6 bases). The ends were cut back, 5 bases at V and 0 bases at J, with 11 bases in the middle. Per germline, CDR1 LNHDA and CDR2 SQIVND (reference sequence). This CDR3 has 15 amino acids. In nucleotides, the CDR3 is TGTGCCAGTAGTCGGATACAGGGCTCTGGAAACACCATATATTTT. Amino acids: CASSRIQGSGNTIYF.

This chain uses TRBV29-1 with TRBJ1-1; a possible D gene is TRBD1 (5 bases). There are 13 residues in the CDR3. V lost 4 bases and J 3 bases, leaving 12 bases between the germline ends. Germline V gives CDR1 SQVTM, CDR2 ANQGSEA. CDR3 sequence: CSVVAGSYTEAFF. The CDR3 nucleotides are TGCAGCGTTGTGGCAGGGTCCTACACTGAAGCTTTCTTT. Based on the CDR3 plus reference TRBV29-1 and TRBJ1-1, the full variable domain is SAVISQKPSRDICQRGTSLTIQCQVDSQVTMMFWYRQQPGQSLTLIATANQGSEATYESGFVIDKFPISRPNLTFSTLTVSNMSPEDSSIYLCSVVAGSYTEAFFGQGTRLTVV.